The 18 T cell receptor beta chains reported below all come from one sample, sequenced in a study of T cell clones after liver transplantation. The method was immunoSEQ multiplex PCR; TCRdb's version includes in-frame clones alone and lacks a portion of them. The data contain roughly 120,000 clones, 90% of them singletons. The input for sequencing was CD4+ T cells from blood, taken 12 months after liver transplant. The receptor source for this set is a human patient who received a liver transplant. T cells may partly derive from the graft donor.

This rearrangement joins TRBV7-2 to TRBJ2-3, with D uncertain. This CDR3 contains 14 residues. Germline lookup yields CDR1 SGHTA and CDR2 FQGNSA. Deletions cut 2 bases from V and 7 bases from J, with 13 bases between. Written as DNA, the CDR3 is TGTGCCAGCAGCTTATTCGGGTCTCTCCATACGCAGTATTTT. Encoded protein: CASSLFGSLHTQYF. The full variable domain, rest sourced from reference TRBV7-2 and TRBJ2-3, is GAGVSQSPSNKVTEKGKDVELRCDPISGHTALYWYRQSLGQGLEFLIYFQGNSAPDKSGLPSDRFSAERTGGSVSTLTIQRTQQEDSAVYLCASSLFGSLHTQYFGPGTRLTVL.

The chain recombines TRBV5-4 with TRBJ2-1; D perhaps matches TRBD2 (6 bases). Trimming cost V 6 bases and J 8 bases, with 21 bases left between them. The CDR3 has 15 residues. Germline-derived CDR1 and CDR2 are SGHNT and YYREEE (reference sequence). CDR3 coding DNA: TGTGCCAGCACCCCAGGGACTCCTAAATCGGATGAGCAGTTCTTC. As protein: CASTPGTPKSDEQFF. Full variable domain (outside the CDR3, taken from reference TRBV5-4 and TRBJ2-1): ETGVTQSPTHLIKTRGQQVTLRCSSQSGHNTVSWYQQALGQGPQFIFQYYREEENGRGNFPPRFSGLQFPNYSSELNVNALELDDSALYLCASTPGTPKSDEQFFGPGTRLTVL.

Turning to this clone: One junction end does not reproduce the germline sequence, and a read error may be involved. The rearrangement joins TRBV7-9 to TRBJ2-2; the D gene could be TRBD1 or TRBD2 (7 bases each). The CDR3 covers 13 residues. Per germline, CDR1 SEHNR and CDR2 FQNEAQ (reference sequence). The CDR3 sequence: CASTIGDSGDLFF. In nucleotides, the CDR3 is TGTGCCAGCACCATCGGGGACAGCGGGGATCTGTTTTTT.

The chain is built from TRBV19 and TRBJ1-5, with D perhaps TRBD1 (5 bases). Germline V lookup: CDR1 LNHDA, CDR2 SQIVND (reference sequence). The ends were cut back, 3 bases at V and 6 bases at J, with 9 bases in the middle. This CDR3 is 13 amino acids long. The CDR3 here is CASSISGFQPQHF. The CDR3, as DNA: TGTGCCAGTAGTATTTCAGGGTTTCAGCCCCAGCATTTT.

This clone came up a few times. The J gene is TRBJ1-1, the V gene TRBV11-3; weak D call: TRBD1 (5 bases). CDR3 length: 13 residues. Trimming cost V 3 bases and J 3 bases, with 8 bases left between them. Germline CDR1 is SGHNT and CDR2 is YENEEA. The CDR3 sequence: CASSLDTDTEAFF. CDR3 in DNA: TGTGCCAGCAGCTTGGACACCGACACTGAAGCTTTCTTT.

This clone was detected a few times. The rearrangement links TRBV29-1 to TRBJ2-5; D might be TRBD1 (6 bases). V was shortened by 5 bases and J by 5 bases, with 15 bases between the two germline ends. Germline V gives CDR1 SQVTM, CDR2 ANQGSEA. The CDR3 has 13 amino acids. The CDR3 protein is CSVQRDIVETQYF. DNA for the CDR3: TGCAGCGTTCAACGGGACATCGTGGAGACCCAGTACTTC.

This clone was seen more than once but under ten times. The DNA for the CDR3 is TGTGCCAGCAGTTTACAAATGAACACTGAAGCTTTCTTT. Its translation: CASSLQMNTEAFF. The J gene is TRBJ1-1, the V gene TRBV25-1; D not certain. This CDR3 has 13 residues. Trimming removed 5 bases from V and 0 bases from J, with 7 bases in between. Germline CDR1 is MGHDK and CDR2 is SYGVNS.

This chain joins TRBV6-1 and TRBJ2-7; D gene uncertain. V was clipped by 7 bases and J by 1 base, with 17 bases between them. This CDR3 region has 15 residues. In germline, CDR1 is MNHNS, CDR2 SASEGT. In DNA, the CDR3 is TGTGCCAGCAACCAACAGACCCACCTATCCTACGAGCAGTACTTC. Its protein product is CASNQQTHLSYEQYF.

The V call is TRBV27, the J call TRBJ2-1, with 9 bases fitting TRBD2. The CDR3 length is 13 residues. V shed 8 bases, J shed 7 bases, and the junction held 6 bases outside the gene matches. Germline V gene lookup returns CDR1 MNHEY and CDR2 SMNVEV (reference sequence). The CDR3 protein is CASVGLAQNEQFF. Written as DNA, the CDR3 is TGTGCCAGCGTGGGACTAGCCCAAAATGAGCAGTTCTTC.

The J gene is TRBJ2-3, the V gene TRBV1; TRBD2 is the table's D call and was not checked against the DNA. TRBV1 is a pseudogene locus. This CDR3 contains 12 residues. The CDR3 is CTSLPSTDTQYF. In nucleotides, the CDR3 is TGCACCAGCCTACCCAGCACAGATACGCAGTATTTT.

The chain couples TRBV19 to TRBJ2-1, with 11 bases lining up with TRBD2. CDR1 is LNHDA, CDR2 SQIVND, per germline (reference sequence). The V segment lost 9 bases and the J segment 9 bases; nucleotides outside the gene matches: 13. This CDR3 is built from 15 residues. CDR3 coding DNA: TGTGCCAGCAAAGGAATAGCGGGAGGGCCGGTTGAGCAGTTCTTC. It translates to CASKGIAGGPVEQFF.

J is TRBJ1-4 and V is TRBV2; D is unresolved. The V end was cut by 9 bases, the J end by 7 bases, with 12 bases between. Per the germline V gene, CDR1 is SNHLY and CDR2 is FYNNEI. The CDR3 has 12 amino acids. In DNA form, the CDR3 reads TGTGCCAGTAAAATCGGGGTTGAAAAACTGTTTTTT. Its protein product is CASKIGVEKLFF.

This clone was detected only a few times. The chain recombines TRBV5-1 with TRBJ1-4; unclear D gene. The CDR3 is 15 residues long. Germline-derived CDR1 and CDR2 are SGHRS and YFSETQ. Trimming pared 3 bases from V and 8 bases from J, leaving 17 bases between. CDR3 bases: TGCGCCAGCAGCTCGAACACGGGAGGGAGCGAAAAACTGTTTTTT. This sequence encodes CASSSNTGGSEKLFF.

CDR3 loop: CASRGTGSNQPQHF. CDR3 nucleotide sequence: TGTGCCAGCAGGGGAACAGGGAGCAATCAGCCCCAGCATTTT. J is TRBJ1-5 and V is TRBV2, with TRBD1 as a possible D gene (6 bases). Trimming removed 6 bases at V and 1 base at J, with 10 bases between. CDR1 is SNHLY and CDR2 is FYNNEI in the germline V gene. The CDR3 has 14 amino acids.

The chain has TRBV15 and TRBJ2-3, with 12 bases identical to TRBD1. The CDR3 is 15 residues long. V shed 1 base and J 6 bases; nucleotides not matched to a gene: 2. The germline gives CDR1 LNHNV, CDR2 YYDKDF (reference sequence). CDR3 coding DNA: TGTGCCACCAGCAGAGCCGGGACAGGGGGCGATACGCAGTATTTT. It yields the protein CATSRAGTGGDTQYF.

The chain recombines TRBV6-5 with TRBJ2-1, with 12 bases aligning to TRBD2. The CDR3 runs 15 residues. Per germline, CDR1 MNHEY and CDR2 SVGAGI. J gave up 9 bases and V 2 bases, and 5 bases lay outside the gene matches. In DNA, the CDR3 is TGTGCCAGCAGTTACGTAGGACTAGCGGGACGTGAGCAGTTCTTC. Residues: CASSYVGLAGREQFF.

A remark on this clone: Other DNA sequences in the same sample also yield this CDR3. The J gene is TRBJ1-1, the V gene TRBV7-3; a weak D match, TRBD1 (5 bases). Trimming stripped 5 bases from V and 3 bases from J, with 13 bases between. Germline V gives CDR1 SGHTA, CDR2 FQGTGA. The CDR3 length is 14 residues. The CDR3 region has the DNA TGTGCCAGCAGCCCTCAGGGAGGGGACACTGAAGCTTTCTTT. Encoded protein: CASSPQGGDTEAFF.

The chain combines TRBV19 with TRBJ1-1; 8 nucleotides match TRBD1. Germline-derived CDR1 and CDR2 are LNHDA and SQIVND (reference sequence). The V segment lost 4 bases and the J segment 2 bases; nucleotides outside the gene matches: 3. The CDR3 is 14 amino acids. In DNA form, the CDR3 reads TGTGCCAGTAGTACGGACAGGGCCAACACTGAAGCTTTCTTT. It specifies CASSTDRANTEAFF.